This is a list of T cell receptor beta chains from one sample in a study of cytomegalovirus exposure and HLA in healthy donors. Method: immunoSEQ multiplex PCR; TCRdb's copy keeps in-frame clones and lacks some. The sample includes 100,000 to 130,000 clones, 70% to 80% of them seen just once. What was sequenced was PBMCs. The source is a young man in good health and CMV-seronegative. Each CDR3 is given with its conserved first and last residue. D genes are given only for firm matches. Clone size is not always given. Where it is, it says once, few, many or a class for expanded clones.

clone size	D gene	V gene	J gene	CDR3 DNA	CDR3 protein
.	TRBD2	TRBV7-2	TRBJ2-5	TGTGCCAGCAGCACTGGGACTAGCGGGGTTGGCCAAGAGACCCAGTACTTC	CASSTGTSGVGQETQYF
.	TRBD1	TRBV7-9	TRBJ1-1	TGTTCCAGCAGCCCCCAGGGGGGTGAAGCTTTCTTT	CSSSPQGGEAFF
many	.	TRBV19	TRBJ1-1	TGTGCCAGTAGTGTCCGGTCCGTGGAAGCTTTCTTT	CASSVRSVEAFF
.	.	TRBV19	TRBJ2-1	TGTGCCAGTAGTATAGGGCAGGGGTCCGGCAATGAGCAGTTCTTC	CASSIGQGSGNEQFF
.	TRBD1	TRBV5-1	TRBJ2-7	TGCGCCAGCAGCCCTCGGACAGGGGACGAGCAGTACTTC	CASSPRTGDEQYF
.	TRBD1	TRBV5-4	TRBJ2-6	TGTGCCAGCAGCGCACAGGGGTCCCGCTCTGGGGCCAACGTCCTGACTTTC	CASSAQGSRSGANVLTF
.	.	TRBV19	TRBJ2-5	TGTGCCAGTAGACAAACTACTCAGGGAGAGACCCAGTACTTC	CASRQTTQGETQYF
once	.	TRBV4-3	TRBJ2-2	TGCGCCAGCAGCCAACCCGACAGGTCGAACACCGGGGAGCTGTTTTTT	CASSQPDRSNTGELFF
.	.	TRBV5-1	TRBJ2-5	TGCGCCAGCAGCTTAAACAGGGGGGGAGAGACCCAGTACTTC	CASSLNRGGETQYF
.	.	TRBV10-3	TRBJ1-4	TGTGCCATCAGTGGCTCCCCCGGGGAGGCAACTAATGAAAAACTGTTTTTT	CAISGSPGEATNEKLFF
.	TRBD2	TRBV7-2	TRBJ2-3	TGTGCCAGCAGCCTCTCCGCCGGGACTAGCGTTGCAGATACGCAGTATTTT	CASSLSAGTSVADTQYF
once	.	TRBV15	TRBJ1-2	TGTGCCACCAGCAGAGATGGAGGAGGCTACACCTTC	CATSRDGGGYTF
.	.	TRBV15	TRBJ2-7	TGTGCCACCAGCAGAGGTGACCCAGGCTCCTACGAGCAGTACTTC	CATSRGDPGSYEQYF
.	TRBD1	TRBV7-9	TRBJ2-6	TGTGCCAGCAGCAGGACAGGGGGAGACAACGTCCTGACTTTC	CASSRTGGDNVLTF
few	.	TRBV5-4	TRBJ2-7	TGTGCCAGCAGCTTGACGTCGTCAGTTCCCTCCTACGAGCAGTACTTC	CASSLTSSVPSYEQYF
.	TRBD1	TRBV7-2	TRBJ1-5	TGTGCCAGCAGCTTAGGGACAGGGGGCGGTTATCAGCCCCAGCATTTT	CASSLGTGGGYQPQHF
.	TRBD2	TRBV19	TRBJ2-3	TGTGCCAGTAGTCAGGTACCTAGCGGGGTATCCGGTGCGCAGTATTTT	CASSQVPSGVSGAQYF
.	TRBD2	TRBV10-3	TRBJ2-3	TGTGCCATCAGTGTAAGGGGAGCGGGGGGGCAGGCAGATACGCAGTATTTT	CAISVRGAGGQADTQYF
few	TRBD1	TRBV7-7	TRBJ2-2	TGTGCCAGCAGCCCCTGGGACAGCCAACTTAACACCGGGGAGCTGTTTTTT	CASSPWDSQLNTGELFF
few	.	TRBV5-6	TRBJ2-2	TGTGCCAGCAGCCCGCTCTGGGCAGGGAACACCGGGGAGCTGTTTTTT	CASSPLWAGNTGELFF
.	TRBD1	TRBV5-1	TRBJ2-1	TGCGCCAGCAGCGGAGGGACAGGGATGGTAAATGAGCAGTTCTTC	CASSGGTGMVNEQFF
.	.	TRBV2	TRBJ2-3	TGTGCCAGCAGTACCCTAAGAGGAGATACGCAGTATTTT	CASSTLRGDTQYF
.	TRBD1	TRBV4-3	TRBJ1-4	TGCGCCAGCAGCCAAGATACGGGACAGTACGAAAAACTGTTTTTT	CASSQDTGQYEKLFF
once	TRBD1	TRBV10-3	TRBJ2-7	TGTGCCATCAGTGAGGGACAGGGCATTGCCGAGCAGTACTTC	CAISEGQGIAEQYF
.	.	TRBV5-1	TRBJ1-2	TGCGCCAGCAGCCCGAACCTGGGAGGTTTAGGATATGGCTACACCTTC	CASSPNLGGLGYGYTF
.	.	TRBV28	TRBJ2-2	TGTGCCAGCAGTCTAGGTGCGCCTCTCGGGTACCCCGGGGAGCTGTTTTTT	CASSLGAPLGYPGELFF
.	.	TRBV27	TRBJ1-6	TGTGCCAGCACCCCGAACCGGAATTCACCCCTCCACTTT	CASTPNRNSPLHF
.	.	TRBV6-5	TRBJ2-5	TGTGCCAGCCGCAGGGAAGAGACCCAGTACTTC	CASRREETQYF
.	TRBD2	TRBV2	TRBJ2-1	TGTGCCAGCAGGCTAGCGGAGGTGAATGAGCAGTTCTTC	CASRLAEVNEQFF
.	TRBD2	TRBV11-2	TRBJ2-5	TGTGCCACCGACTTTGGCGGGGGGGCCGGTGGGACCCAGTACTTC	CATDFGGGAGGTQYF
.	.	TRBV18	TRBJ1-1	TGTGCCAGCTCATCAACGGGAGGGAGGGCTTTCTTT	CASSSTGGRAFF
.	TRBD2	TRBV14	TRBJ2-7	TGTGCCAGCGCTGGGACTAGCGGGGGGATCGAGCAGTACTTC	CASAGTSGGIEQYF
.	TRBD1	TRBV5-1	TRBJ1-2	TGCGCCAGCAGCTCCTTAACCGGGACAGCCCTCCTCACCTTC	CASSSLTGTALLTF
.	.	TRBV27	TRBJ1-5	TGTGCCAGCAGTCGGGGTCAGAGCAATCAGCCCCAGCATTTT	CASSRGQSNQPQHF
.	.	TRBV7-3	TRBJ2-7	TGTGCCAGCAGCCAAGGGGGATTGGCCTACGAGCAGTACTTC	CASSQGGLAYEQYF
.	.	TRBV6-5	TRBJ1-5	TGTGCCAGCAGGGCGGGGGGCTATCAGCCCCAGCATTTT	CASRAGGYQPQHF
.	TRBD2	TRBV7-2	TRBJ2-1	TGTGCCAGCAGCCTCCTGGGCGGGGGGGGGAATGAGCAGTTCTTC	CASSLLGGGGNEQFF
few	.	TRBV5-5	TRBJ1-4	TGTGCCAGCAGCTTAGCGGGCGGGCAGCCAAATGAAAAACTGTTTTTT	CASSLAGGQPNEKLFF
.	TRBD2	TRBV29-1	TRBJ2-1	TGCAGCGTGGCGGGAGGGTACGATGAGCAGTTCTTC	CSVAGGYDEQFF
.	.	TRBV7-6	TRBJ1-5	TGTGCCAGCAGCTTATCCACGGGAAGGAGCAATCAGCCCCAGCATTTT	CASSLSTGRSNQPQHF
.	.	TRBV5-4	TRBJ1-4	TGTGCCACCGCAGACAGGATCAATGAAAAACTGTTTTTT	CATADRINEKLFF
.	.	TRBV4-2	TRBJ1-5	TGTGCCAGCAGCCAACTACAGGGTGGAAGGGCTAGCAATCAGCCCCAGCATTTT	CASSQLQGGRASNQPQHF
.	.	TRBV6-1	TRBJ2-1	TGTGCCAGCATCAACTGGGGGGATCCCTACAATGAGCAGTTCTTC	CASINWGDPYNEQFF
.	TRBD2	TRBV4-3	TRBJ2-3	TGCGCCAGCAGTGAGGGAGGGGATAGCACAGATACGCAGTATTTT	CASSEGGDSTDTQYF
.	TRBD2	TRBV4-3	TRBJ2-3	TGCGCCAGCAGCCCTAGCGGGACTAGCGGGGGGAATACGCAGTATTTT	CASSPSGTSGGNTQYF
.	TRBD1	TRBV11-2	TRBJ1-1	TGTGCCAGCAGCCCGGGACAGGCCCCGAACACTGAAGCTTTCTTT	CASSPGQAPNTEAFF
.	TRBD1	TRBV9	TRBJ2-7	TGTGCCAGCAGCCTACGGGGACAGGACGGGGAGCAGTACTTC	CASSLRGQDGEQYF
.	.	TRBV15	TRBJ1-1	TGTGCCACCAGCAGTTCCCCGGGGGGGGCCACTGAAGCTTTCTTT	CATSSSPGGATEAFF
.	.	TRBV7-2	TRBJ1-2	TGTGCCAGCAGCTTAGATCAATATGGCTACACCTTC	CASSLDQYGYTF
.	.	TRBV28	TRBJ1-1	TGTGCCAGCAGTTCACTCGTGGGGCCAACTATGAACACTGAAGCTTTCTTT	CASSSLVGPTMNTEAFF
.	.	TRBV7-9	TRBJ2-1	TGTGCCAGCAGCTTAGTTAGGGGCCACAATGAGCAGTTCTTC	CASSLVRGHNEQFF
few	TRBD1	TRBV7-2	TRBJ1-2	TGTGCCAGCAGCTCCGTACAGGGGAATGGCTACACCTTC	CASSSVQGNGYTF
.	TRBD2	TRBV7-3	TRBJ2-1	TGTGCCAGCAGCCCCTTTGTAGCGGGGGGGCTCGGTTCCTACAATGAGCAGTTCTTC	CASSPFVAGGLGSYNEQFF